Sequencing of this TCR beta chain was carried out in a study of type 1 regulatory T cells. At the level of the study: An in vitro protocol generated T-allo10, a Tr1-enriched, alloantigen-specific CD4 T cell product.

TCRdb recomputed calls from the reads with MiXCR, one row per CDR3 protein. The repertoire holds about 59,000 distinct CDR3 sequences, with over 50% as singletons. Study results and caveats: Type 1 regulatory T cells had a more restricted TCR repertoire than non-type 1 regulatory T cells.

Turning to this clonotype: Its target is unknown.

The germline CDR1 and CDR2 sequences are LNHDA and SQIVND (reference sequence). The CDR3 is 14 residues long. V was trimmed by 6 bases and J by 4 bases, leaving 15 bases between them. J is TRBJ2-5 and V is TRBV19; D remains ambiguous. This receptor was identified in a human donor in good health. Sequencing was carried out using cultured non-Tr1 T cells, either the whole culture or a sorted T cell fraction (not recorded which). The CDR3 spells CASSSRRYGETQYF. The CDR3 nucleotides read TGTGCCAGTAGCTCTAGGCGGTATGGAGAGACCCAGTACTTC.